The rows below give T cell receptor beta chains drawn from one sample of a study of cytomegalovirus exposure and HLA in healthy donors. Generated by immunoSEQ multiplex PCR, the TCRdb table keeps only in-frame clones and is missing some. The data show roughly 100,000 clones, with roughly 80% seen just once and about 8.3% held by the top ten. What was sequenced was PBMCs. The receptors were sampled from a woman aged 40 to 50 in good health and CMV-seropositive. The CDR3 runs from the conserved cysteine through the conserved F or W. The order of the fields is V gene, D gene, J gene, clone size, CDR3 DNA, CDR3 protein. The D gene is left open where the match is weak. The size entry is marked missing in some rows and otherwise reads once, few, many or a size class.

>TRBV18|.|TRBJ2-1|once
TGTGCCAGCTCACCCGGGGAATCTAATGAGCAGTTCTTC
CASSPGESNEQFF
>TRBV27|TRBD2|TRBJ2-7|once
TGTGCCAGCAGCACCGGGACTAGCGGCTACGAGCAGTACTTC
CASSTGTSGYEQYF
>TRBV25-1|.|TRBJ1-6|.
TGTGCCAGCAGTGTACTGGTTGGTAATTCACCCCTCCACTTT
CASSVLVGNSPLHF
>TRBV10-2|.|TRBJ1-5|.
TGCGCCAGCAGTGTAACACCGCATCAGCCCCAGCATTTT
CASSVTPHQPQHF
>TRBV6-5|TRBD1|TRBJ1-1|few
TGTGCCAGCAGACGGACAGGGGGCTTGGAAGCTTTCTTT
CASRRTGGLEAFF
>TRBV12-5|.|TRBJ1-6|.
TGTGCTAGTGGTTTGGCACAGGGAAACCTTAATTCACCCCTCCACTTT
CASGLAQGNLNSPLHF
>TRBV25-1|TRBD2|TRBJ2-7|.
TGTGCCAGCAGTGAGAAACTAGCGGGCTACGAGCAGTACTTC
CASSEKLAGYEQYF
>TRBV7-2|TRBD2|TRBJ2-1|.
TGTGCCAGCAGCTTGAGCGGGAGCTCCTACAATGAGCAGTTCTTC
CASSLSGSSYNEQFF
>TRBV4-3|TRBD1|TRBJ1-1|.
TGCGCCAGCAGCCAAGGGGGCAGGGGGTCTGAAGCTTTCTTT
CASSQGGRGSEAFF
>TRBV19|TRBD1|TRBJ1-5|.
TGTGCCAGTAGTACCCAAGGACAGGGGGCAGGACAGCCCCAGCATTTT
CASSTQGQGAGQPQHF
>TRBV18|TRBD2|TRBJ2-5|.
TGTGCCAGCTCACCGGGAGGGGAGACCCAGTACTTC
CASSPGGETQYF
>TRBV28|.|TRBJ2-7|few
TGTGCCAGCAGCTACAGGCTAAGCTCCTACGAGCAGTACTTC
CASSYRLSSYEQYF
>TRBV12-5|TRBD1|TRBJ2-1|.
TGTGCTAGTACCGGGACAGGGGTAGGGCTTGCCTACAATGAGCAGTTCTTC
CASTGTGVGLAYNEQFF
>TRBV4-1|TRBD1|TRBJ1-5|.
TGCGCCAGCAGCCAAACCCCGGACAGGGGAATACATCAGCCCCAGCATTTT
CASSQTPDRGIHQPQHF
>TRBV2|.|TRBJ1-1|.
TGTGCCAGCAGTGAAATTACTAACACTGAAGCTTTCTTT
CASSEITNTEAFF
>TRBV10-2|.|TRBJ1-2|.
TGCGCCAGCAGTACCAACTCAGGGGACTATGGCTACACCTTC
CASSTNSGDYGYTF
>TRBV4-3|.|TRBJ1-1|.
TGCGCCAGCAGCCAAGAGAGTGGGCTGAACACTGAAGCTTTCTTT
CASSQESGLNTEAFF
>TRBV7-9|.|TRBJ2-5|.
TGTGCCAGCAGCCGCAGGTTGTACCAAGAGACCCAGTACTTC
CASSRRLYQETQYF
>TRBV7-9|.|TRBJ2-3|.
TGTGCCAGCAGCTTAGGATTGATAGGGGGACTACTCACAGATACGCAGTATTTT
CASSLGLIGGLLTDTQYF
>TRBV7-8|.|TRBJ2-7|.
TGTGCCAGCAGCCCATCCGTTTCCCGGCAGGGGCTCCCGTCCTACGAGCAGTACTTC
CASSPSVSRQGLPSYEQYF
>TRBV27|.|TRBJ2-1|.
TGTGCCAGCAGTTTCACCGGGAGCTCCTACAATGAGCAGTTCTTC
CASSFTGSSYNEQFF
>TRBV6-5|.|TRBJ2-3|.
TGTGCCAGCGTCCTACCAGGTACCGATACGCAGTATTTT
CASVLPGTDTQYF
>TRBV18|.|TRBJ2-7|once
TGTGCCAGCTCGAGAGACAGCCGCGCCGAGCAGTACTTC
CASSRDSRAEQYF
>TRBV11-3|TRBD2|TRBJ2-3|.
TGTGCCAGCAGCTCCAAGCGGGAGGGCCGGGCAGATACGCAGTATTTT
CASSSKREGRADTQYF
>TRBV20-1|.|TRBJ1-1|few
TGCAGTGCTCTCGCCGCGCGGGCTTTCTTT
CSALAARAFF
>TRBV7-6|TRBD2|TRBJ2-7|.
TGTGCCAGCAGCCTATTTAGCCCCCCTAGCGGGATCCCTTACGAGCAGTACTTC
CASSLFSPPSGIPYEQYF
>TRBV25-1|TRBD2|TRBJ2-7|.
TGTGCCAGCGCCCGTTTGGGGGAGGGCATCCACGAGCAGTACTTC
CASARLGEGIHEQYF
>TRBV7-9|.|TRBJ1-1|.
TGTGCCAGCAGCCCGCAGGCCTGGCAGAACACTGAAGCTTTCTTT
CASSPQAWQNTEAFF
>TRBV4-2|TRBD2|TRBJ2-1|.
TGTGCCAGCAGCCAGGCGCCGGGACTAGCCCCCCATGAGCAGTTCTTC
CASSQAPGLAPHEQFF
>TRBV4-2|TRBD1|TRBJ1-3|.
TGTGCCAGCAGCCAAGGCGGGACAGCTCTAAACACCATATATTTT
CASSQGGTALNTIYF
>TRBV19|.|TRBJ1-3|.
TGTGCCAGTATCCGGGCCCCAGGGCCAGGAAACACCATATATTTT
CASIRAPGPGNTIYF
>TRBV19|.|TRBJ2-7|few
TGTGCCAGTAGTCCAGTTTCGGGAGTCCGGTACGAGCAGTACTTC
CASSPVSGVRYEQYF
>TRBV4-3|.|TRBJ2-5|.
TGCGCCAGCAGCCAAGATGAAGGGGAGGTAGAGACCCAGTACTTC
CASSQDEGEVETQYF
>TRBV4-1|.|TRBJ1-1|.
TGTGCCAGCAGCCGCACTACAGGTATGGACACTGAAGCTTTCTTT
CASSRTTGMDTEAFF
>TRBV19|.|TRBJ1-2|.
TGTGCCAGTAGAGACAGTAACTATGGCTACACCTTC
CASRDSNYGYTF
>TRBV5-6|.|TRBJ1-2|.
TGTGCCAGCAGCTTGGGCGGGGGACATGGCTACACCTTC
CASSLGGGHGYTF
>TRBV14|.|TRBJ2-5|.
TGTGCCAGCAGCCAGGGGGCTCGGGGAGAAGAGACCCAGTACTTC
CASSQGARGEETQYF
>TRBV9|TRBD2|TRBJ2-7|.
TGTGCCAGCAGCGTAGCGGGAGGACTACACTACGAGCAGTACTTC
CASSVAGGLHYEQYF
>TRBV2|.|TRBJ2-5|.
TGTGCCAGCAGGGACCAGGGGTTGGAGACCCAGTACTTC
CASRDQGLETQYF
>TRBV5-1|.|TRBJ2-5|.
TGCGCCAGCAGATTCGACGGAGGGGAGACCCAGTACTTC
CASRFDGGETQYF
>TRBV21-1|.|TRBJ2-7|.
TGTGCCAGCAGCAAAGCGGGGACACTGGTCGGCTACGAGCAGTACTTC
CASSKAGTLVGYEQYF